Described below is a single T cell receptor beta chain sequence and its context. Its antigen is not identified. Generated by immunoSEQ multiplex PCR, the TCRdb table keeps only in-frame clones and is missing some. The sample lists about 150,000 clones, over 90% occurring once. This record belongs to a study of T cell responses to AZD1222 COVID-19 vaccine. Findings and caveats of the study: The number of AZD1222 recipients seropositive at baseline was only five to seven.

CDR3 size: 12 residues. The germline gives CDR1 SQVTM, CDR2 ANQGSEA. With 7 bases removed from V and 6 bases from J, the gap between germline ends came to 14 bases. The sequencing here drew on peripheral blood, taken on day 0 of AZD1222 vaccination. The source is an adult in good health. J is TRBJ2-3 and V is TRBV29-1, with D uncertain. CDR3 residues: CSAAPDLDTQYF. In DNA, the CDR3 is TGCAGCGCTGCCCCAGACTTGGATACGCAGTATTTT.